The entry below describes one T cell receptor (beta chain). Its antigen remains unidentified. Germline values: CDR1 ENHRY, CDR2 SYGVKD. The CDR3 has 15 residues. The data derive from a study of CXCR3-negative and CXCR3-positive naive CD8 T cells. Whole-study context: Sequencing gave about 135 million TRB reads overall, about 1.5 +/- 0.3 million per library.

The method, 5' RACE with UMI labels, was used to prepare the TRB cDNA libraries. TCRdb re-called the 5' RACE reads, yielding one record per CDR3 amino acid sequence without DNA. This sample's clone table lists over 70,000 distinct CDR3 sequences. The study's findings and limits: Both naive subsets carried similar amounts of surface CD5, so TCR strength was inferred from TRB CDR3 properties. CXCR3-positive naive cells carried more hydrophobic TRB CDR3s than CXCR3-negative naive cells did.

Naive CD8+ T cells displayed a CD45RO-CCR7+CD27+CD95- phenotype. The sequence derives from a human donor in good health. Some clones in this sample may be carry-over from other donors' samples. The V gene is TRBV10-3, the J gene TRBJ2-7; TCRdb indicates TRBD2, and absent DNA this call remains unverified. The sample consisted of naive CXCR3+ CD8+ T cells from blood. As to subset: CD45RO-CCR7+CD27+CD95- naive CD8+ T cells expressing CXCR3 (TNR3+). CDR3 loop: CAISGSGASSYEQYF.